What follows are 2 T cell receptor beta chains derived from one specimen sequenced in a study of cytomegalovirus exposure and HLA in healthy donors. PCR involved 60 Vbeta and 13 Jbeta primers. TCRdb's copy holds only in-frame clones and misses some; the assay was immunoSEQ multiplex PCR. The sample holds approximately 160,000 clones, roughly four fifths seen once. Input material: PBMCs. The receptors stem from a man in his fifties or sixties in good health and CMV-seropositive.

V usage is TRBV18 and J usage is TRBJ2-1; D is uncertain. CDR1 and CDR2 (germline): KGHSH, LQKENI. V was trimmed by 3 bases and J by 11 bases, leaving 17 bases between them. CDR3 size: 14 residues. The CDR3 here is CASSPNEYQAQQFF. The CDR3 region has the DNA TGTGCCAGCTCACCCAACGAATATCAGGCACAGCAGTTCTTC.

This chain links TRBV14 with TRBJ2-2; possible D gene TRBD2, 5 bases. V was clipped by 5 bases and J by 15 bases, with 13 bases between them. The germline V gene has CDR1 SGHDN and CDR2 FVKESK. This CDR3 is 11 amino acids long. CDR3 region: CASSEYGIVFF. CDR3 in DNA: TGTGCCAGCAGCGAGTACGGGATAGTGTTTTTT.